Reported below is one T cell receptor beta chain. J lost 4 bases, V lost 5 bases, and 6 bases had no gene match. The germline CDR1 and CDR2 sequences are SEHNR and FQNEAQ (reference sequence). This CDR3 is 14 amino acids long. This sample is part of a study of blood T cell repertoires in COVID-19. Per the original methods: How many nucleated cells were present was estimated from reference gene primer amplification. Sequencing used immunoSEQ multiplex PCR; TCRdb keeps in-frame clones, though not all of them. V, J and clone size were drawn from that table, and D and trimming were deduced from the DNA. Among 71,000 or so clones, approximately 90% were seen once, and the ten largest hold about 5.1%.

The chain joins TRBV7-9 to TRBJ1-1, with 8 nucleotides matching TRBD1. The TCR comes from a young woman with acute or convalescent COVID-19. The sample comprised peripheral blood. The CDR3 bases are TGTGCCAGCAGCCCAACAGGGGGGGGCACTGAAGCTTTCTTT. It translates to CASSPTGGGTEAFF.